The 18 T cell receptor beta chains presented below share a single source sample, sequenced in a study of CD8 T cells in ankylosing spondylitis (dated by TCRdb to the late 2010s). The library relied on 5' RACE. The instrument given in TCRdb is Illumina HiSeq 2500. Starting from the raw public reads, TCRdb applied fastp trimming at Q25, assembled clones with MiXCR and retained in-frame beta chains. Rows matching on CDR3 protein sequence are summarized as one entry with the most common DNA and genes. Within this sample are some 340,000 distinct CDR3 sequences, with around 15% of them counted one time only. The ten largest clones capture less than 1.1% of the sample. The sample was blood, either unsorted or a sorted T cell fraction (not recorded which). All receptors come from a male donor with ankylosing spondylitis or in good health (not recorded which).

V and J are TRBV5-1 and TRBJ2-3, with 11 bases aligning to TRBD2. Losses at the gene ends were 0 bases for V and 5 bases for J; bases not matched to a gene: 8. The germline gives CDR1 SGHRS, CDR2 YFSETQ. This CDR3 has 17 amino acids. DNA for the CDR3: TGCGCCAGCAGCTTGGTGTTAGCGGGAGGGCAAGGAGATACGCAGTATTTT. This gives the protein CASSLVLAGGQGDTQYF.

This clonotype came up a few times. The chain couples TRBV5-1 to TRBJ2-2; D ambiguous. The CDR3 is made up of 13 amino acids. Germline assignment: CDR1 SGHRS and CDR2 YFSETQ. With 5 bases removed from V and 5 bases from J, the gap between germline ends came to 10 bases. The CDR3 DNA reads TGCGCCAGCAGGGGCCTTATAACCGGGGAGCTGTTTTTT. Protein sequence: CASRGLITGELFF.

The chain's CDR3 is CASSRIAGGYNEQFF. The CDR3 bases are TGTGCCAGCAGCCGTATAGCGGGGGGATACAATGAGCAGTTCTTC. V is TRBV7-7 and J is TRBJ2-1; 10 nucleotides match TRBD2. This CDR3 has 15 amino acids. The germline V gene encodes CDR1 SSHAT and CDR2 FNYEAQ (reference sequence). V shed 5 bases, J shed 4 bases, and the junction held 5 bases outside the gene matches.

This clonotype was counted a few times. This chain joins TRBV29-1 and TRBJ1-1; 7 bases align to TRBD1. CDR3 length equals 14 residues. The V gene end was trimmed by 7 bases and the J gene end by 1 base; junction bases not matched to a gene: 9. Germline CDR1 reads SQVTM; CDR2 reads ANQGSEA. Here the CDR3 reads CSGAGGQQNTEAFF. CDR3 bases: TGCAGCGGCGCCGGGGGACAGCAGAACACTGAAGCTTTCTTT. Looking up the rest from reference TRBV29-1 and TRBJ1-1 gives the full variable domain: SAVISQKPSRDICQRGTSLTIQCQVDSQVTMMFWYRQQPGQSLTLIATANQGSEATYESGFVIDKFPISRPNLTFSTLTVSNMSPEDSSIYLCSGAGGQQNTEAFFGQGTRLTVV.

J is TRBJ2-5 and V is TRBV7-9; 8 bases are a match to TRBD2. CDR1 is SEHNR, CDR2 FQNEAQ, per germline (reference sequence). The CDR3 contains 15 residues. J was trimmed by 2 bases and V by 4 bases; bases with no gene match: 6. The CDR3 DNA sequence: TGTGCCAGCAGCTCAACTAGCGGACCACAAGAGACCCAGTACTTC. It is translated as CASSSTSGPQETQYF.

Regarding this clonotype: Being one base from a much bigger clone, this may be a read error. The chain employs TRBV12-3 or TRBV12-4 and TRBJ2-3; D is unresolved. The better agreement between TRBJ1-5 and the DNA end casts doubt on the J call. The CDR3 runs 14 residues. The DNA for the CDR3 is TGTGCCAGCAGTCTAAGGCTAGGCACAGATACGCAGCATTTT. This codes for CASSLRLGTDTQHF.

This clonotype was recorded many times. The chain uses TRBV5-1 and TRBJ2-3, with D perhaps matching TRBD2 (7 bases). Germline CDR1 reads SGHRS; CDR2 reads YFSETQ. V dropped 0 bases and J dropped 0 bases, with 8 bases sitting between them. This CDR3 comprises 15 residues. The CDR3 loop reads CASSLEGGSTDTQYF. CDR3 in DNA: TGCGCCAGCAGCTTGGAGGGGGGGAGCACAGATACGCAGTATTTT.

This rearrangement joins TRBV3-1 to TRBJ1-4; D unresolved. Trimming took off 2 bases at V and 7 bases at J, with 5 bases between the two ends. Germline loops: CDR1 LGHDT, CDR2 YNNKEL (reference sequence). This CDR3 spans 12 amino acids. The CDR3 region has the DNA TGTGCCAGCAGCCAAAACCCTGAAAAACTGTTTTTT. It is translated as CASSQNPEKLFF.

The rearrangement uses TRBV19 and TRBJ2-5, with D hard to call. V lost 2 bases and J lost 6, with 10 bases in between. Germline lookup yields CDR1 LNHDA and CDR2 SQIVND (reference sequence). This CDR3 spans 13 amino acids. The CDR3, as DNA: TGTGCCAGTAGTATATCTCCCAGGAAGACCCAGTACTTC. It translates to CASSISPRKTQYF.

In its sample, this clonotype was seen a few times. The V gene is TRBV20-1, the J gene TRBJ2-1; a weak D match, TRBD1 (7 bases). The CDR3 spans 14 residues. The V end lost 3 bases, the J end lost 7 bases, and 16 bases lay between the germline ends. Germline-derived CDR1 and CDR2 are DFQATT and SNEGSKA (reference sequence). As DNA, the CDR3 is TGCAGTGCTAGGGAGGGGGCGGCGGAAAATGAGCAGTTCTTC. Amino acids: CSAREGAAENEQFF.

V is TRBV30 and J is TRBJ2-6; D remains ambiguous. This CDR3 spans 15 amino acids. Germline CDR1 reads GTSNPN; CDR2 reads SVGIG (reference sequence). Deletions cut 0 bases from V and 0 bases from J, with 6 bases between. CDR3 DNA: TGTGCCTGGAGTGTGTCAGTCTCTGGGGCCAACGTCCTGACTTTC. Protein product: CAWSVSVSGANVLTF.

This clonotype was seen a handful of times. This chain uses TRBV10-3 with TRBJ1-1; TRBD1 might be the D (6 bases). Germline V gives CDR1 ENHRY, CDR2 SYGVKD. The CDR3 is made up of 13 amino acids. Trimming took off 4 bases at V and 10 bases at J, with 16 bases between the two ends. The CDR3 reads CAISGDRTKGAFF. For the CDR3, the DNA is TGTGCCATCAGTGGAGACAGGACCAAGGGAGCTTTCTTT.

J is TRBJ2-2 and V is TRBV2; 7 bases agree with TRBD2. In germline, CDR1 is SNHLY, CDR2 FYNNEI. Trimming at V came to 7 bases and at J to 8 bases, leaving 13 bases not matched to a gene. The CDR3 consists of 15 residues. CDR3 DNA: TGTGCCAGCACCGCGGCTAGCGGTACGATTGGGGAGCTGTTTTTT. This translates into CASTAASGTIGELFF.

This clonotype was found a few times. This rearrangement joins TRBV11-2 to TRBJ2-4; D remains unclear. The germline V gene encodes CDR1 SGHAT and CDR2 FQNNGV. Trimming took off 5 bases at V and 9 bases at J, with 11 bases between the two ends. The length of the CDR3 is 12 residues. CDR3 bases: TGTGCCAGCAGCCCGGGCCCTGGCATTCAGTACTTC. Amino acids: CASSPGPGIQYF.

This clonotype showed up just a few times. V and J are TRBV12-3 or TRBV12-4 and TRBJ1-6; 9 bases map to TRBD1. This CDR3 has 15 amino acids. The V and J ends lost 5 bases and 15 bases, in that order; junction bases with no gene match: 14. CDR3 in amino acids: CASSPSGTGPVLLHF. The CDR3 DNA sequence: TGTGCCAGCAGTCCCTCCGGGACAGGGCCGGTGCTCCTCCACTTT.

This sequence joins TRBV2 and TRBJ2-3; no clear D gene. Germline V gives CDR1 SNHLY, CDR2 FYNNEI. V lost 8 bases to trimming and J lost 3 bases, with 15 bases between them. This CDR3 has 14 residues. The CDR3: CASVLEAGTDTQYF. CDR3 sequence (DNA): TGTGCCAGCGTACTCGAGGCAGGAACAGATACGCAGTATTTT.

The V gene is TRBV2, the J gene TRBJ2-7; D is undetermined. Germline V CDR1 and CDR2: SNHLY, FYNNEI. This CDR3 contains 11 residues. V gave up 1 base and J gave up 7 bases, with 5 bases separating them. The CDR3 region has the DNA TGTGCCAGCAGTGAAGAGGCGGAGCAGTACTTC. This translates into CASSEEAEQYF.

The chain links TRBV5-1 to TRBJ2-5; D could derive from TRBD1 or TRBD2 (5 bases each). V was clipped by 0 bases and J by 2 bases, with 14 bases between them. Germline V CDR1 and CDR2: SGHRS, YFSETQ. The CDR3 is 16 amino acids. CDR3 bases: TGCGCCAGCAGCTTGGCCGGGACGATAGGGCAAGAGACCCAGTACTTC. Amino acid sequence: CASSLAGTIGQETQYF.